This T cell receptor (beta chain) was profiled in a study of CD8 T cell repertoires and HIV-1 epitope variants. The overall study: T cells were stimulated with Twenty-five Gag and Nef peptides separately. Controls were a CMV, EBV and flu peptide pool, Ebola AY9 negative control, and no-peptide well. The baseline condition was 1M T cells left uncultured. Study observations and caveats: Roughly nine antigen-specific TCR beta clonotypes were found; 5 to 7 seemed cross-reactive to variants.

CDR3 length: 16 residues. Deletions cut 5 bases from V and 6 bases from J, with 19 bases between. The germline CDR1 and CDR2 sequences are SGHVS and FNYEAQ. Data came from immunoSEQ multiplex PCR; TCRdb stores just in-frame clones and leaves some out. The sample has 5,000 to 6,000 clones, over 60% seen once; the top ten hold roughly 42%. On this clone itself: Its cognate antigen is unknown.

The V gene is TRBV7-6, the J gene TRBJ1-4, with no clear D. Material: cultured CD8+ T cells derived from PBMCs. The clonotype comes from a male donor with HIV. In DNA, the CDR3 is TGTGCCAGCAGCCATCAATTGACACCGCTGCATGAAAAACTGTTTTTT. It specifies CASSHQLTPLHEKLFF.